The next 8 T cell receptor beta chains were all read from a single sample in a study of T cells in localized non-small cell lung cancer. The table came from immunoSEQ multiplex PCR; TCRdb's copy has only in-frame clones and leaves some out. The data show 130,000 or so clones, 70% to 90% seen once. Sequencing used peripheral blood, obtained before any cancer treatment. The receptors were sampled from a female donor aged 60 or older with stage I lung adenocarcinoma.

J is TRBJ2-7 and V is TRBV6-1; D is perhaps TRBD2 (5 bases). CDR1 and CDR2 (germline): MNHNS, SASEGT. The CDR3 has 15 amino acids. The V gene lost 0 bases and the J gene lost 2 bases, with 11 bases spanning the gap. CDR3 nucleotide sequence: TGTGCCAGCAGTGAAGCCCAGCGGCTGACCTACGAGCAGTACTTC. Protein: CASSEAQRLTYEQYF.

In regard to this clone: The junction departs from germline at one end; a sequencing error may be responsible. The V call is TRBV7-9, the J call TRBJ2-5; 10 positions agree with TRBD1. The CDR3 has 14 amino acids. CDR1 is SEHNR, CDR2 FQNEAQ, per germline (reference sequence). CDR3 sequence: CASSRQGAKEAQYF. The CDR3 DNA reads TGTGCCAGCAGCCGACAGGGGGCAAAAGAGGCCCAGTACTTC.

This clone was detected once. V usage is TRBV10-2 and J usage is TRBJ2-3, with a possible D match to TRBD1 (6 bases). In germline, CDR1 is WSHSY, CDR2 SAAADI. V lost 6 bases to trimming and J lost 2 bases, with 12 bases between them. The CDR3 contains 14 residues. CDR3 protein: CASRRTANTDTQYF. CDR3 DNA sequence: TGCGCCAGCAGACGGACAGCCAACACAGATACGCAGTATTTT.

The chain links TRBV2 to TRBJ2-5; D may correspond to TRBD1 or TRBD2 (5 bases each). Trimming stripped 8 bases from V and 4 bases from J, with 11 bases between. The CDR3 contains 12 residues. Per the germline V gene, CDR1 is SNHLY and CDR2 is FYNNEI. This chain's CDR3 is CASSRDGETQYF. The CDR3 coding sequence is TGTGCCAGCTCCCGGGACGGAGAGACCCAGTACTTC.

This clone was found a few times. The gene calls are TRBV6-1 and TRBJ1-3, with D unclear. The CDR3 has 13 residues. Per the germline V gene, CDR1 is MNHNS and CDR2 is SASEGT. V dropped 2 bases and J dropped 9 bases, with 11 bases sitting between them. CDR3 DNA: TGTGCCAGCAGTGAACTCGAAGGAGGCACCATATATTTT. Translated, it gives CASSELEGGTIYF.

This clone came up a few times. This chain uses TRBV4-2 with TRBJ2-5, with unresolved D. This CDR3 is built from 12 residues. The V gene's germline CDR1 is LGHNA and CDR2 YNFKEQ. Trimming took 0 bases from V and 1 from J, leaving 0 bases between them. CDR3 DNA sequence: TGTGCCAGCAGCCAAGACCAAGAGACCCAGTACTTC. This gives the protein CASSQDQETQYF.

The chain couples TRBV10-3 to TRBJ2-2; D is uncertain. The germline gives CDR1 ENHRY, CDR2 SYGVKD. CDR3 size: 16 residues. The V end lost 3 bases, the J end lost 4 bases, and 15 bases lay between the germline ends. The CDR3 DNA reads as TGTGCCATCAGTGATAAACCTTCCTCCTTCACCGGGGAGCTGTTTTTT. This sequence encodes CAISDKPSSFTGELFF.

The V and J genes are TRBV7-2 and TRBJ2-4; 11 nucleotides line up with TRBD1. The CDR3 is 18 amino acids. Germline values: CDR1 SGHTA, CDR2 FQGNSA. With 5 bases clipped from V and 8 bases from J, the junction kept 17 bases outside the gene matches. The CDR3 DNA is TGTGCCAGCAGCCGCTTATTTCCCGGACAGGGGGCGGATGACATTCAGTACTTC. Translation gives CASSRLFPGQGADDIQYF.